Each of the 3 T cell receptor beta chains below was sequenced from the same sample in a study of blood T cell repertoires in COVID-19. Clones were sequenced by immunoSEQ multiplex PCR, and TCRdb holds only the in-frame ones, with some missing. Of approximately 110,000 clones listed, 75% to 90% were seen once; the top ten hold 3.2%. Sequencing was carried out using peripheral blood. All receptors derive from a woman older than 75 with COVID-19, enrolled during active disease.

The V call is TRBV28, the J call TRBJ2-6; no firm D call. Germline CDR1 is MDHEN and CDR2 is SYDVKM. Trimming cost V 2 bases and J 0 bases, with 11 bases left between them. The CDR3 runs to 17 residues. This CDR3 is CASSLAQFRSGANVLTF. CDR3 sequence (DNA): TGTGCCAGCAGTTTAGCACAGTTCCGCTCTGGGGCCAACGTCCTGACTTTC.

The chain combines TRBV3-1 (or the pseudogene TRBV3-2) with TRBJ1-1; D is unresolved. Trimming took off 4 bases at V and 2 bases at J, with 14 bases between the two ends. The length of the CDR3 is 15 residues. Germline V lookup: CDR1 LGHDT, CDR2 YNNKEL (reference sequence). The CDR3 loop reads CASSPRSGGNTEAFF. The CDR3 coding sequence is TGTGCCAGCAGCCCACGTTCAGGAGGCAACACTGAAGCTTTCTTT.

The chain links TRBV6-5 to TRBJ2-1, with 8 bases lining up with TRBD1. The germline V gene encodes CDR1 MNHEY and CDR2 SVGAGI. The CDR3 contains 12 residues. The V gene end was trimmed by 9 bases and the J gene end by 10 bases; junction bases not matched to a gene: 8. The CDR3 coding sequence is TGTGCCAGTCGAGCAGGGGGCCGGGAGCAGTTCTTC. It is translated as CASRAGGREQFF.